This TCR beta chain was sequenced for a study of T cell repertoires in cytomegalovirus infection. Overall study context: Public TCR beta signatures were indicative of both CMV infection and a matching HLA type.

TCRdb reprocessed the reads via MiXCR and lists one record per CDR3 protein. This table holds 250,000 to 300,000 distinct CDR3 sequences, roughly 23% found once. The V end lost 2 bases, the J end lost 0 bases, and 11 bases lay between the germline ends. Germline assignment: CDR1 SGHTA and CDR2 FQGNSA. The CDR3 is made up of 16 amino acids. By share, this clonotype ranks as medium-sized. Its target is unknown. Study-wide results and limits: The ex vivo response showed dominance by HLA-C-restricted CMV-specific TCR beta clonotypes.

Sequencing was performed on PBMCs. The TCR comes from a human donor in good health (CMV status not recorded). Some clones in this sample may be carry-over from other donors' samples. The V gene is TRBV7-2, the J gene TRBJ2-1; D possibly corresponds to TRBD2 (5 bases). In nucleotides, the CDR3 is TGTGCCAGCAGCTTACTTGCGGGCAGCTCCTACAATGAGCAGTTCTTC. Its translation is CASSLLAGSSYNEQFF.